Following are 11 T cell receptor beta chains from one sample sequenced in a study of T-cell memory formation after mild COVID-19. From the 5' RACE reads, TCRdb called clonotypes with MiXCR, one entry per CDR3 protein. The table shows roughly 550,000 distinct CDR3 sequences, with just over 20% occurring only once. Sequencing used PBMCs or a T cell subset sorted from them (not recorded which). The receptor source for this set is an adult woman who had mild COVID-19 (a few samples of this study predate the infection). Cell type and time point are not known.

This clonotype was counted only a few times. In DNA, the CDR3 is TGTGCCAGCAGCCATAGGGGACTAGCTTACGAGCAGTACTTC. Its translation is CASSHRGLAYEQYF. The genes are TRBV14 and TRBJ2-7; 9 positions agree with TRBD2. V was clipped by 3 bases and J by 4 bases; unmatched bases: 4. The CDR3 totals 14 residues. The V gene's germline CDR1 is SGHDN and CDR2 FVKESK.

This clonotype was counted only a few times. The chain has TRBV2 and TRBJ2-1; 7 nucleotides line up with TRBD2. Unmatched junction bases numbered 5, after V lost 4 bases and J lost 8 bases. The CDR3 consists of 13 residues. Germline CDR1 reads SNHLY; CDR2 reads FYNNEI. The CDR3 DNA reads TGTGCCAGCAGTGTGACTAGCCCCGATGAGCAGTTCTTC. Encoded protein: CASSVTSPDEQFF.

Only a few counts were recorded for this clonotype. Its ends do not fully match the called genes, so a read error is possible. The rearrangement links TRBV28 to TRBJ2-4; 7 bases are a match to TRBD2. The germline V gene encodes CDR1 MDHEN and CDR2 SYDVKM. The CDR3 extends over 12 amino acids. CDR3 residues: CASSLGSGKGAF. The DNA for the CDR3 is TGTGCCAGCAGTTTAGGAAGCGGGAAGGGTGCCTTC. Filled out from reference TRBV28 and TRBJ2-4, the complete variable domain reads DVKVTQSSRYLVKRTGEKVFLECVQDMDHENMFWYRQDPGLGLRLIYFSYDVKMKEKGDIPEGYSVSREKKERFSLILESASTNQTSMYLCASSLGSGKGAFGAGTRLSVL.

This clonotype was counted ten times or more. The V gene is TRBV15, the J gene TRBJ2-5; 8 nucleotides line up with TRBD2. V lost 5 bases, J lost 8 bases, and 16 bases stayed unmatched. CDR1 is LNHNV and CDR2 is YYDKDF in the germline V gene (reference sequence). The CDR3 extends over 16 amino acids. CDR3 DNA sequence: TGTGCCACCAGCGGCCGACTTCCCGGGAGGGTCGAAACCCAGTACTTC. This sequence encodes CATSGRLPGRVETQYF.

This clonotype has a handful of counts. The V gene is TRBV9, the J gene TRBJ1-1; D remains unclear. Germline values: CDR1 SGDLS, CDR2 YYNGEE. V lost 5 bases, J lost 0 bases, and 8 bases lay in between. This CDR3 is 13 amino acids long. For the CDR3, the DNA is TGTGCCAGCAGTGATGCCATGAACACTGAAGCTTTCTTT. It yields the protein CASSDAMNTEAFF.

This clonotype was seen repeatedly, ten times or more. This chain uses TRBV20-1 with TRBJ2-5; tentatively, D is TRBD2 (5 bases). Trimming removed 7 bases at V and 1 base at J, with 7 bases between. There are 11 residues in the CDR3. CDR1 and CDR2 from the germline V gene are DFQATT and SNEGSKA (reference sequence). As DNA, the CDR3 is TGCAGTGGGACTGCCCAAGAGACCCAGTACTTC. Translating gives CSGTAQETQYF.

The CDR3, as DNA: TGCGCCAGCAGCCTTTCCCGGGCGACGAGCTACGAGCAGTACTTC. As protein: CASSLSRATSYEQYF. The J gene is TRBJ2-7, the V gene TRBV4-1, with D hard to call. This CDR3 spans 15 amino acids. Trimming removed 4 bases from V and 3 bases from J, with 16 bases in between. Germline CDR1 is MGHRA and CDR2 is YSYEKL.

This clonotype was seen ten or more times. The gene calls are TRBV7-2 and TRBJ2-7, with D maybe TRBD2 (5 bases). The length of the CDR3 is 13 residues. Germline lookup yields CDR1 SGHTA and CDR2 FQGNSA. V gave up 0 bases and J gave up 3 bases, with 6 bases separating them. The CDR3 here is CASSLAAGYEQYF. In DNA, the CDR3 is TGTGCCAGCAGCTTAGCTGCGGGCTACGAGCAGTACTTC.

The genes are TRBV20-1 and TRBJ2-3, with D maybe TRBD1 (5 bases). The V gene's germline CDR1 is DFQATT and CDR2 SNEGSKA (reference sequence). The CDR3 extends over 14 amino acids. The CDR3 coding sequence is TGCAGAGTCTATTCAGGGTCTAGCACAGATACGCAGTATTTT. As protein: CRVYSGSSTDTQYF.

This rearrangement joins TRBV3-1 to TRBJ1-1; the D gene is possibly TRBD1 (6 bases). The germline gives CDR1 LGHDT, CDR2 YNNKEL (reference sequence). The CDR3 loop spans 15 amino acids. The V end lost 1 base, the J end lost 5 bases, and 14 bases lay between the germline ends. CDR3 region: CASSQGGTSGTEAFF. CDR3 DNA sequence: TGTGCCAGCAGCCAAGGGGGGACATCCGGAACTGAAGCTTTCTTT.

This clonotype was observed at least ten times. The chain employs TRBV7-9 and TRBJ1-1; the D is unclear. This CDR3 spans 15 amino acids. Germline-derived CDR1 and CDR2 are SEHNR and FQNEAQ (reference sequence). V was cut by 2 bases and J by 3 bases, with 13 bases left in between. DNA for the CDR3: TGTGCCAGCAGCTTACTGTCGGTCGGATACACTGAAGCTTTCTTT. This codes for CASSLLSVGYTEAFF.